This TCR beta chain was identified in a study of blood T cell repertoires in COVID-19. Study details: There were acute and convalescent COVID-19 samples, and they came from the United States, Italy and Spain. PBMCs, B-cell-depleted T cells, or T cells were the source of the cDNA or gDNA that made up the material.

Authors' data handling: Cell counts per sample came from amplifying reference gene primers. The assay was immunoSEQ multiplex PCR, and TCRdb's table has in-frame clones only and misses some. V and J calls and clone size are given by that table; D and trimming were obtained from the DNA. The data show around 300,000 clones, with around four fifths seen just once and approximately 3% held by the top ten. Trimming took 4 bases from V and 3 from J, leaving 19 bases between them. CDR1 is SGDLS, CDR2 YYNGEE, per germline. The CDR3 spans 16 residues. The chain couples TRBV9 to TRBJ1-2; D gene uncertain. Sample: peripheral blood. The source of this sequence is a man aged 30 to 45 with active or convalescent COVID-19. DNA of the CDR3: TGTGCCAGCAGCTCCGTCCCGTCCCCCCGGGACTATGGCTACACCTTC. Amino acid sequence: CASSSVPSPRDYGYTF.